The 13 T cell receptor beta chains below come from one sample, sequenced in a study of cytomegalovirus exposure and HLA in healthy donors. Profiling relied on immunoSEQ multiplex PCR, and the TCRdb table lists in-frame clones only, not all of them. Of around 130,000 clones listed, over 85% are singletons. The sequencing sample was made of PBMCs. Receptors originate from a man aged 30-40 years in good health and CMV-seronegative.

The V call is TRBV11-3, the J call TRBJ2-1, with a weak D call TRBD2 (7 bases). V was cut by 4 bases and J by 8 bases, with 15 bases left in between. CDR3 length: 14 amino acids. Germline V lookup: CDR1 SGHNT, CDR2 YENEEA. The CDR3 DNA reads TGTGCCAGCAGCTCGGGGGGCCAGGTCCATGAGCAGTTCTTC. As protein: CASSSGGQVHEQFF.

The chain has TRBV4-3 and TRBJ1-2, with D unclear. The V and J ends lost 1 base and 0 bases respectively, with 12 bases between them. This CDR3 has 16 amino acids. Germline values: CDR1 LGHNA, CDR2 YSLEER. CDR3 residues: CASSQAAGSANYGYTF. DNA of the CDR3: TGCGCCAGCAGCCAAGCGGCGGGCTCAGCTAACTATGGCTACACCTTC.

V and J are TRBV5-1 and TRBJ1-6; D is uncertain. The V gene lost 4 bases and the J gene lost 7 bases, with 12 bases spanning the gap. Germline assignment: CDR1 SGHRS and CDR2 YFSETQ. This CDR3 is built from 14 residues. DNA for the CDR3: TGCGCCAGCAGCAAACCGGGGTCCAATTCACCCCTCCACTTT. Its protein is CASSKPGSNSPLHF.

This chain joins TRBV6-5 and TRBJ1-5; possibly TRBD1 for D (6 bases). The germline V gene encodes CDR1 MNHEY and CDR2 SVGAGI. Trimming shortened V by 8 bases and J by 6 bases, and 14 bases separated the two germline ends. The CDR3 covers 13 residues. DNA for the CDR3: TGTGCCAGCGGAACAGGGATGCGTCAGCCCCAGCATTTT. Protein: CASGTGMRQPQHF.

DNA of the CDR3: TGTGCCAGCAGCTTATACGCGGGATCTGGAAACACCATATATTTT. This translates into CASSLYAGSGNTIYF. The gene calls are TRBV7-6 and TRBJ1-3; D remains unclear. The CDR3 spans 15 residues. Germline values: CDR1 SGHVS, CDR2 FNYEAQ. Trimming pared 2 bases from V and 1 base from J, leaving 9 bases between.

This clone was found once. This sequence joins TRBV11-3 and TRBJ2-3, with a possible D match to TRBD2 (5 bases). This CDR3 contains 15 residues. Looked up from germline, CDR1 is SGHNT and CDR2 is YENEEA. V dropped 3 bases and J dropped 3 bases, with 13 bases sitting between them. CDR3: CASSFGLARTDTQYF. The CDR3 DNA follows: TGTGCCAGCAGCTTTGGCCTAGCAAGAACAGATACGCAGTATTTT.

This chain joins TRBV7-9 and TRBJ2-5, with D possibly TRBD2 on 5 matching bases. V was cut by 5 bases and J by 2 bases, with 9 bases left in between. The CDR3 extends over 13 amino acids. Germline CDR1 SEHNR, CDR2 FQNEAQ (reference sequence). CDR3 in amino acids: CASSEGQQETQYF. CDR3 nucleotides: TGTGCCAGCAGCGAGGGTCAACAAGAGACCCAGTACTTC. The complete variable domain, with remaining parts taken from reference TRBV7-9 and TRBJ2-5, reads DTGVSQNPRHKITKRGQNVTFRCDPISEHNRLYWYRQTLGQGPEFLTYFQNEAQLEKSRLLSDRFSAERPKGSFSTLEIQRTEQGDSAMYLCASSEGQQETQYFGPGTRLLVL.

The chain employs TRBV5-5 and TRBJ1-1; D is uncertain. Trimming cost V 1 base and J 0 bases, with 10 bases left between them. The CDR3 consists of 15 residues. Germline V gene data show CDR1 as SGHKS and CDR2 as YYEKEE (reference sequence). The CDR3 loop reads CASSLKLGLNTEAFF. The CDR3 bases are TGTGCCAGCAGCTTGAAACTGGGCTTGAACACTGAAGCTTTCTTT.

The chain combines TRBV4-1 with TRBJ1-2; D remains unclear. The germline V gene has CDR1 MGHRA and CDR2 YSYEKL. The CDR3 loop spans 15 amino acids. The V end lost 0 bases, the J end lost 1 base, and 9 bases lay between the germline ends. The CDR3 region is CASSQDSGNNYGYTF. In DNA, the CDR3 is TGCGCCAGCAGCCAAGATTCCGGGAATAACTATGGCTACACCTTC.

The rearrangement joins TRBV6-1 to TRBJ1-5, with no clear D. V dropped 8 bases and J dropped 3 bases, with 11 bases sitting between them. Germline V lookup: CDR1 MNHNS, CDR2 SASEGT. The CDR3 totals 13 residues. The CDR3 nucleotides read TGTGCCAGCCGAGACACCGACAATCAGCCCCAGCATTTT. This encodes CASRDTDNQPQHF.

This clone was detected once. The chain carries TRBV7-9 and TRBJ2-7; 7 bases line up with TRBD1. The CDR3 is made up of 15 amino acids. CDR1 and CDR2 (germline): SEHNR, FQNEAQ (reference sequence). The J segment lost 5 bases and the V segment lost 5 bases, leaving 12 bases of the junction unmatched. The CDR3 sequence is CASSRRDSWRNEQYF. The CDR3 bases are TGTGCCAGCAGCCGCCGGGACAGTTGGAGGAACGAGCAGTACTTC. Looking up the rest from reference TRBV7-9 and TRBJ2-7 gives the full variable domain: DTGVSQNPRHKITKRGQNVTFRCDPISEHNRLYWYRQTLGQGPEFLTYFQNEAQLEKSRLLSDRFSAERPKGSFSTLEIQRTEQGDSAMYLCASSRRDSWRNEQYFGPGTRLTVT.

This sequence joins TRBV5-4 and TRBJ2-1; TRBD2 is a possible D gene (5 bases). The CDR3 has 14 residues. Germline V gene data show CDR1 as SGHNT and CDR2 as YYREEE (reference sequence). V was clipped by 0 bases and J by 8 bases, with 12 bases between them. The CDR3 nucleotides are TGTGCCAGCAGCTTGGATGGGGAGAACTATGAGCAGTTCTTC. Protein sequence: CASSLDGENYEQFF.

The sample holds one count of this clone. The chain joins TRBV29-1 to TRBJ2-7; 9 bases are shared with TRBD2. The germline V gene encodes CDR1 SQVTM and CDR2 ANQGSEA. Trimming removed 1 base from V and 6 bases from J; junction bases left unmatched: 7. This CDR3 is 14 amino acids long. CDR3: CSVEGAGGPREQYF. The CDR3 DNA follows: TGCAGCGTTGAAGGGGCGGGGGGGCCTCGCGAGCAGTACTTC.